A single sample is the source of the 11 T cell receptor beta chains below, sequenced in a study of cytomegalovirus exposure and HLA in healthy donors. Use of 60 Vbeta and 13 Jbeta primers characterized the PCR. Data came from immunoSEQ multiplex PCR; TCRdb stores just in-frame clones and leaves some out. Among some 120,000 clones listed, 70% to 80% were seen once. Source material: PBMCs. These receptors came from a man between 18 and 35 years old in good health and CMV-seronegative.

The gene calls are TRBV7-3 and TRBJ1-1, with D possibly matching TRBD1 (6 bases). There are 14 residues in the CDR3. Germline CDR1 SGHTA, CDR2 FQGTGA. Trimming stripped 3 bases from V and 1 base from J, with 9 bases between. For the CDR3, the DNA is TGTGCCAGCAGCTTGCAGGGGCAGAACACTGAAGCTTTCTTT. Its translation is CASSLQGQNTEAFF.

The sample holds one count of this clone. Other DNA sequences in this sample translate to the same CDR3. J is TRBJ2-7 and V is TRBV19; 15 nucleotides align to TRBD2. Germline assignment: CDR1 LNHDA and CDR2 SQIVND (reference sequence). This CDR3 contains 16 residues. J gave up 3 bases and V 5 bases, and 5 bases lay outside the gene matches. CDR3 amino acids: CASSRGLAGGLYEQYF. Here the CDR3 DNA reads TGTGCCAGTAGTCGCGGACTAGCGGGAGGGCTCTACGAGCAGTACTTC.

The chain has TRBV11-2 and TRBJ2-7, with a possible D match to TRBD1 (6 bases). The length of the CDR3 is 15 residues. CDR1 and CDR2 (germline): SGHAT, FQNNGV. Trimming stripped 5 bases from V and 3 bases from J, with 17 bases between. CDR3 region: CASSPTRTASYEQYV. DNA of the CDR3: TGTGCCAGCAGCCCCACTCGGACAGCCAGCTACGAGCAGTACGTC.

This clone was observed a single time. This chain's CDR3 is CASSGGATGGNQPQHF. The CDR3, as DNA: TGTGCCAGCAGCGGTGGTGCCACGGGTGGCAATCAGCCCCAGCATTTT. The chain combines TRBV5-6 with TRBJ1-5; D remains ambiguous. CDR3 length equals 16 residues. Deletions cut 4 bases from V and 2 bases from J, with 16 bases between. Germline lookup yields CDR1 SGHDT and CDR2 YYEEEE.

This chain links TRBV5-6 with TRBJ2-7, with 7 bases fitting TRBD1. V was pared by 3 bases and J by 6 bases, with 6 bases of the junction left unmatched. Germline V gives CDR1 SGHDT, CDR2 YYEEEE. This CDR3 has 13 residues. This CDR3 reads CASSYTGVGEQYF. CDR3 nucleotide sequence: TGTGCCAGCAGCTATACAGGGGTTGGCGAGCAGTACTTC.

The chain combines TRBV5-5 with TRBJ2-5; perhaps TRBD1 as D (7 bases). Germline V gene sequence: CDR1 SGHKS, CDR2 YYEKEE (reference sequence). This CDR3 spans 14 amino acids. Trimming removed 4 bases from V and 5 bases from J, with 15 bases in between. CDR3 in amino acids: CASSRDRGGETQYF. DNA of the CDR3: TGTGCCAGCAGCAGGGACAGAGGGGGGGAGACCCAGTACTTC. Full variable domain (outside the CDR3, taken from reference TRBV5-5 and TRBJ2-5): DAGVTQSPTHLIKTRGQQVTLRCSPISGHKSVSWYQQVLGQGPQFIFQYYEKEERGRGNFPDRFSARQFPNYSSELNVNALLLGDSALYLCASSRDRGGETQYFGPGTRLLVL.

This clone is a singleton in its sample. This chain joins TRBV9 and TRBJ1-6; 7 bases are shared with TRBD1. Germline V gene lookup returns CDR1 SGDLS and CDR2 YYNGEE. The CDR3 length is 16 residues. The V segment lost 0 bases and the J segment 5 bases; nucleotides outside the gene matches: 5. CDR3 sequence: CASSVGGGSDNSPLHF. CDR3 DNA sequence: TGTGCCAGCAGCGTAGGAGGGGGCAGCGATAATTCACCCCTCCACTTT.

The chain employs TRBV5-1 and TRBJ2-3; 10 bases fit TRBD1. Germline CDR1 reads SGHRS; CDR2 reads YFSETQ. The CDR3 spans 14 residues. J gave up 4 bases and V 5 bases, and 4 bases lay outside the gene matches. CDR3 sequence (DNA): TGCGCCAGCAGAACCGGGACAGGGGCAGATACGCAGTATTTT. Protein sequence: CASRTGTGADTQYF.

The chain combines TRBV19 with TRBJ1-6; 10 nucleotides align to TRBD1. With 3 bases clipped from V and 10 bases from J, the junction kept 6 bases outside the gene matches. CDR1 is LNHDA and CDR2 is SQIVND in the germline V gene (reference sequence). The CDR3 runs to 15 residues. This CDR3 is CASSILTGGNSPLHF. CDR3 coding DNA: TGTGCCAGTAGTATTCTGACAGGGGGCAACTCACCCCTCCACTTT.

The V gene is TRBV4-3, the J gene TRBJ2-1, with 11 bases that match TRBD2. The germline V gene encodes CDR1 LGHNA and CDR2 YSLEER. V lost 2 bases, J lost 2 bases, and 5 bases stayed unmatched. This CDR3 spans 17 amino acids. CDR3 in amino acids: CASSQQGLAETYNEQFF. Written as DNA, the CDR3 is TGCGCCAGCAGCCAACAGGGACTAGCGGAGACCTACAATGAGCAGTTCTTC.

CDR3 bases: TGTGCCAGAAGCTGTAGTGGAGGCGAGACCCAGTACTTC. As protein: CARSCSGGETQYF. This rearrangement joins TRBV7-5 to TRBJ2-5; the table's D call TRBD2 went unverified against the DNA. TRBV7-5 is assigned pseudogene status. This CDR3 has 13 amino acids.